The rows below give T cell receptor beta chains drawn from one sample of a study of persistence of HIV-infected CD4 T cells. Antigens for these TCRs are unknown. Clones were sequenced by immunoSEQ multiplex PCR, and TCRdb holds only the in-frame ones, with some missing. The sample lists 50,000 or so clones, about four fifths occurring once. The sequences come from CD4+ T cells sorted from PBMCs after 18-hour stimulation, collected from a patient who received antiretroviral therapy. Receptor source: an adult man with HIV who was CMV-seropositive. Each CDR3 is given with its conserved first and last residue.

>TRBV5-8
CASSSYGAGSSYEQYF
>TRBV27
CAKESRDRANQPQHF
>TRBV5-6
CASSFYGQGNQPQHF
>TRBV19
CASSIFGVNTEAFF
>TRBV28
CASSFEDRARGTQYF
>TRBV15
CATSRMIGGSAEAFF
>TRBV10-3
CAIGQRLQQYF
>TRBV7-6
CASSPPSNEKLFF
>TRBV30
CAWIAGQGKNSPLHF
>TRBV9
CASSSRLAGGSSKTGNEQFF
>TRBV4-2
CASSQEGREITGELFF
>TRBV7-2
CASSSGRQVSLYGYTF
>TRBV29-1
CSSSVGGSGHF
>TRBV7-2
CASSLVVDTDTQYF
>TRBV24-1
CATSRNTEAFF
>TRBV6-5
CASSYSPGSGNTIYF
>TRBV14
CASSQDRAVSPLHF
>TRBV11-2
CASSTYRGNNSPLHF
>TRBV5-1
CASSNFPGQAYEQYF
>TRBV6-6
CASSFRTGDSGNTIYF
>TRBV5-5
CASSSGDRPEAFF
>TRBV14
CASTLLNPDTQYF
>TRBV7-9
CASSIGQGVTGELFF
>TRBV19
CASTRGSGRNSPLHF
>TRBV19
CASSIKGWTEAFF
>TRBV18
CASSPPGRNTDTQYF
>TRBV5-5
CASSLVAGEDTQYF
>TRBV29-1
CSVAAGGEGTEAFF
>TRBV7-3
CASSLGSGSGANVLTF
>TRBV18
CASSPFEEGPEQYF
>TRBV6-5
CASSWISPNTGELFF
>TRBV15
CATSRDRGLGYHQDGYTF